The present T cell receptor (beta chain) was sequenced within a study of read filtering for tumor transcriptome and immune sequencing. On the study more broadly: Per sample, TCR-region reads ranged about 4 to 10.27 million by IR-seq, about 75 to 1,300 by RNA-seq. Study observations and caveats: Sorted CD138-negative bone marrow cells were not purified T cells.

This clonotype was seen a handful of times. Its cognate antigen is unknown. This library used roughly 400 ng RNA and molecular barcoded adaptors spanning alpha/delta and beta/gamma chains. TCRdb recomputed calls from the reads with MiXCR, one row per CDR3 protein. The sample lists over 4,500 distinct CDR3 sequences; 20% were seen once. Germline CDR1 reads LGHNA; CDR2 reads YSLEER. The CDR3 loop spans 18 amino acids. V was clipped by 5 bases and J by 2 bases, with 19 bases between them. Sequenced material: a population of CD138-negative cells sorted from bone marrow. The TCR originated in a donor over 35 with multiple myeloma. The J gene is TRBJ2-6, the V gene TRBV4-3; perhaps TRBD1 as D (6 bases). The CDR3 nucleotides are TGCGCCAGCAGCTCCCGGGGCAGGGGCCTCCCTGGGGCCAACGTCCTGACTTTC. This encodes CASSSRGRGLPGANVLTF.